This passage covers 27 T cell receptor beta chains from one sample sequenced in a study of CD8 T cells in ankylosing spondylitis. Study findings and constraints: A motif of eight highly homologous TCR beta variants was seen as apparently characteristic of ankylosing spondylitis blood.

TCRdb called the 5' RACE reads again in MiXCR, with one record for every CDR3 protein. The sample holds 350,000 or so distinct CDR3 sequences; roughly 8% are singletons and the top ten take roughly 15%. Their target antigens are unknown. Material: blood, either unsorted or a sorted T cell fraction (not recorded which). These receptors were obtained from a male donor with ankylosing spondylitis.

This chain uses TRBV28 with TRBJ1-1; D is uncertain. Trimming shortened V by 6 bases and J by 5 bases, and 19 bases separated the two germline ends. CDR1 is MDHEN, CDR2 SYDVKM, per germline. This CDR3 contains 15 residues. In nucleotides, the CDR3 is TGTGCCAGCAGCCCACCTGGCCCCAGGAGAACTGAAGCTTTCTTT. This encodes CASSPPGPRRTEAFF.

This clonotype was found many times. The chain combines TRBV4-3 with TRBJ2-3; weak D call: TRBD2 (5 bases). This CDR3 has 13 residues. Germline V gene sequence: CDR1 LGHNA, CDR2 YSLEER. V shed 3 bases and J shed 4 bases, with 8 bases lying between them. CDR3 region: CASSHGGPDTQYF. CDR3 nucleotides: TGCGCCAGCAGCCACGGCGGGCCAGATACGCAGTATTTT.

This chain links TRBV9 with TRBJ1-2, with D uncertain. Germline values: CDR1 SGDLS, CDR2 YYNGEE. The CDR3 extends over 12 amino acids. V was clipped by 3 bases and J by 8 bases, with 11 bases between them. The CDR3, as DNA: TGTGCCAGCAGCGCAGGCGTTGGGGGCTACACCTTC. Amino acid sequence: CASSAGVGGYTF.

This clonotype showed up just a few times. This chain uses TRBV29-1 with TRBJ1-5; weak D call: TRBD1 (5 bases). The V and J ends lost 4 bases and 2 bases respectively, with 9 bases between them. CDR1 and CDR2 from the germline V gene are SQVTM and ANQGSEA. The CDR3 has 13 amino acids. The CDR3 nucleotides are TGCAGCGTTGCGAAACAGGGCAATCAGCCCCAGCATTTT. Translated: CSVAKQGNQPQHF.

This clonotype was recorded a few times. The rearrangement uses TRBV5-1 and TRBJ2-3; the D gene is possibly TRBD2 (6 bases). Germline CDR1 SGHRS, CDR2 YFSETQ. Trimming took 0 bases from V and 6 from J, leaving 17 bases between them. The CDR3 contains 16 residues. CDR3 DNA: TGCGCCAGCAGCTTGGAGGCCCTAGCGCCACGGGATACGCAGTATTTT. Translation gives CASSLEALAPRDTQYF.

In its sample, this clonotype was seen a few times. The CDR3 nucleotides read TGTGCCAGCAGCAGACCGGGACAGGGGGCGGTCGATACGCAGTATTTT. Its translation: CASSRPGQGAVDTQYF. The V call is TRBV28, the J call TRBJ2-3; TRBD1 agrees at 12 bases. V was clipped by 6 bases and J by 6 bases; unmatched bases: 10. The CDR3 length is 16 residues. The germline CDR1 and CDR2 sequences are MDHEN and SYDVKM.

This clonotype was counted between two and nine times. CDR3 nucleotide sequence: TGTGCCAGCAGTACAGTTCCCGGGGAGCTGTTTTTT. As protein: CASSTVPGELFF. The genes are TRBV28 and TRBJ2-2; D is undetermined. V was pared by 5 bases and J by 6 bases, with 7 bases between. Germline lookup yields CDR1 MDHEN and CDR2 SYDVKM. This CDR3 comprises 12 residues.

CDR3 DNA: TGTGCCAGCAGTTCTTTGGAGCAAGGAGTCCTGACTTTC. Translating gives CASSSLEQGVLTF. The chain joins TRBV12-3 or TRBV12-4 to TRBJ2-6; no clear D gene. The CDR3 loop spans 13 amino acids. V gave up 4 bases and J gave up 13 bases, with 14 bases separating them.

There are a few counts of this clonotype. The chain has TRBV18 and TRBJ1-5, with D unresolved. CDR1 and CDR2 (germline): KGHSH, LQKENI. Trimming left V 5 bases short and J 4 bases short, with 9 bases between. The CDR3 runs 13 residues. CDR3: CASSIQANQPQHF. CDR3 nucleotide sequence: TGTGCCAGCTCAATCCAGGCGAATCAGCCCCAGCATTTT.

This clonotype was seen repeatedly, ten times or more. This CDR3 reads CASSDSPQETQYF. In nucleotides, the CDR3 is TGTGCCAGCAGTGACAGCCCTCAAGAGACCCAGTACTTC. The gene calls are TRBV25-1 and TRBJ2-5; D uncertain. The V end lost 3 bases, the J end lost 2 bases, and 7 bases lay between the germline ends. This CDR3 has 13 amino acids. The germline V gene encodes CDR1 MGHDK and CDR2 SYGVNS.

The sample holds many counts of this clonotype. The V gene is TRBV12-3 or TRBV12-4, the J gene TRBJ1-1; D is unresolved. The CDR3 consists of 13 residues. V dropped 2 bases and J dropped 1 base, with 5 bases sitting between them. CDR3 DNA sequence: TGTGCCAGCAGTTTAAGCCCGAACACTGAAGCTTTCTTT. Amino acids: CASSLSPNTEAFF.

This clonotype was found many times. The chain combines TRBV9 with TRBJ1-2; D is unclear. The V gene's germline CDR1 is SGDLS and CDR2 YYNGEE. Trimming removed 3 bases at V and 1 base at J, with 22 bases between. CDR3 length: 18 residues. The CDR3 spells CASSGHGDANESNYGYTF. For the CDR3, the DNA is TGTGCCAGCAGCGGACACGGAGACGCCAATGAAAGTAACTATGGCTACACCTTC.

V is TRBV21-1 and J is TRBJ1-6; TRBD1 was called by the table and not checked on the DNA. TRBV21-1 is assigned pseudogene status. The CDR3 runs 19 residues. DNA for the CDR3: TGTGCCAGCACCTCGGGACAGGGAAATTTAAGATCCTATAATTCACCCCTCCACTTT. It encodes CASTSGQGNLRSYNSPLHF.

In this sample, this clonotype turned up many times. The CDR3 DNA sequence: TGTGCCACCAGCTCGACGGTAGAGTCTGACACAGATACGCAGTATTTT. Translated: CATSSTVESDTDTQYF. The gene calls are TRBV24-1 and TRBJ2-3; D is unresolved. CDR1 KGHDR and CDR2 SFDVKD come from the germline V gene. V was clipped by 7 bases and J by 2 bases, with 18 bases between them. This CDR3 has 16 residues.

This clonotype was observed a few times. The V and J genes are TRBV6-2 or TRBV6-3 and TRBJ2-1; a weak D match, TRBD1 (6 bases). Trimming removed 0 bases at V and 5 bases at J, with 17 bases between. Germline assignment: CDR1 MNHEY and CDR2 SVGEGT. The CDR3 has 17 amino acids. The CDR3 spells CASSYSNWGTKNNEQFF. CDR3 sequence (DNA): TGTGCCAGCAGTTACTCGAATTGGGGGACAAAGAACAATGAGCAGTTCTTC.

This chain joins TRBV27 and TRBJ2-5; 8 bases match TRBD1. The CDR3 has 14 residues. The V gene end was trimmed by 6 bases and the J gene end by 5 bases; junction bases not matched to a gene: 8. Germline assignment: CDR1 MNHEY and CDR2 SMNVEV (reference sequence). This CDR3 is CASRGQVHGETQYF. CDR3 sequence (DNA): TGTGCCAGCAGGGGACAGGTCCATGGGGAGACCCAGTACTTC.

The genes are TRBV11-2 and TRBJ2-5; 8 bases are shared with TRBD1. Per germline, CDR1 SGHAT and CDR2 FQNNGV. This CDR3 has 13 amino acids. The junction had 3 bases not matched to a gene; V was cut back by 4 bases and J by 5 bases. Here the CDR3 DNA reads TGTGCCAGCAGCTGGACAGGGAGCGAGACCCAGTACTTC. Translated, it gives CASSWTGSETQYF.

CDR3 residues: CASSQDLGGSYEQYF. CDR3 nucleotide sequence: TGTGCCAGCAGCCAAGATCTTGGGGGCTCCTACGAGCAGTACTTC. J is TRBJ2-7 and V is TRBV14; D is possibly TRBD1 or TRBD2 (5 bases each). The CDR3 runs 15 residues. Deletions cut 0 bases from V and 0 bases from J, with 9 bases between. Germline CDR1 reads SGHDN; CDR2 reads FVKESK.

This clonotype was observed a handful of times. The chain couples TRBV4-1 to TRBJ2-1; 12 nucleotides agree with TRBD1. Per germline, CDR1 MGHRA and CDR2 YSYEKL. Trimming cost V 4 bases and J 6 bases; bases outside gene matches: 4. This CDR3 spans 15 amino acids. The CDR3 sequence: CASSRGQGAINEQFF. Here the CDR3 DNA reads TGCGCCAGCAGCCGGGGACAGGGGGCTATCAATGAGCAGTTCTTC.

This chain links TRBV27 with TRBJ2-1; TRBD2 matches 13 bases. Germline assignment: CDR1 MNHEY and CDR2 SMNVEV (reference sequence). J gave up 8 bases and V 5 bases, and 6 bases lay outside the gene matches. The CDR3 consists of 15 residues. The CDR3 region is CASSTGLAGAHEQFF. The CDR3 nucleotides read TGTGCCAGCAGTACAGGACTAGCGGGAGCTCATGAGCAGTTCTTC.

The table lists this clonotype with many counts. This sequence joins TRBV5-5 and TRBJ2-1; possibly TRBD2 for D (7 bases). The CDR3 sequence is 15 residues long. From germline, CDR1 is SGHKS and CDR2 YYEKEE (reference sequence). Trimming removed 3 bases at V and 5 bases at J, with 15 bases between. The CDR3 sequence is CASSSLRGPNNEQFF. In DNA form, the CDR3 reads TGTGCCAGCAGCTCATTGCGGGGGCCTAACAATGAGCAGTTCTTC.

In its sample, this clonotype was seen many times. The chain employs TRBV5-1 and TRBJ1-3; D not resolved. The CDR3 totals 15 residues. Germline CDR1 reads SGHRS; CDR2 reads YFSETQ. V was shortened by 2 bases and J by 1 base, with 10 bases between the two germline ends. As DNA, the CDR3 is TGCGCCAGCAGCTTAACCGGAGTTTCTGGAAACACCATATATTTT. As protein: CASSLTGVSGNTIYF.

A few counts support this clonotype. V is TRBV6-1 and J is TRBJ1-3; D is unclear. The V gene lost 8 bases and the J gene lost 3 bases, with 14 bases spanning the gap. The CDR3 has 14 amino acids. Germline assignment: CDR1 MNHNS and CDR2 SASEGT. The DNA of the CDR3 is TGTGCCAGCTCGACGTGGGAAAATGGAAACACCATATATTTT. Translated, it gives CASSTWENGNTIYF.

V usage is TRBV15 and J usage is TRBJ2-1; TRBD2 matches at 9 bases. This CDR3 has 13 residues. CDR1 and CDR2 (germline): LNHNV, YYDKDF (reference sequence). With 8 bases clipped from V and 4 bases from J, the junction kept 3 bases outside the gene matches. The CDR3 DNA sequence: TGTGCCACCGGGCGGGGGGGGTACAATGAGCAGTTCTTC. It specifies CATGRGGYNEQFF.

This clonotype has a single count. The rearrangement uses TRBV20-1 and TRBJ2-7; the match to TRBD1 covers 8 bases. The ends lost 3 bases at V and 2 bases at J; junction bases unmatched: 9. This CDR3 region has 15 residues. Germline V gene data show CDR1 as DFQATT and CDR2 as SNEGSKA (reference sequence). The CDR3 DNA sequence: TGCAGTGCTAGGGACCGGGACAGGAGCCCCTACGAGCAGTACTTC. This encodes CSARDRDRSPYEQYF.

Here the CDR3 reads CSVAGQLESNYGYTF. Written as DNA, the CDR3 is TGCAGCGTTGCCGGACAGCTAGAGTCTAACTATGGCTACACCTTC. The genes are TRBV29-1 and TRBJ1-2; TRBD1 is a possible D gene (6 bases). CDR1 is SQVTM and CDR2 is ANQGSEA in the germline V gene. The CDR3 consists of 15 residues. Trimming removed 4 bases at V and 0 bases at J, with 15 bases between.

The J gene is TRBJ2-7, the V gene TRBV11-2; D may match TRBD1 or TRBD2 (5 bases each). The CDR3 length is 15 residues. Germline V lookup: CDR1 SGHAT, CDR2 FQNNGV. Trimming shortened V by 3 bases and J by 2 bases, and 14 bases separated the two germline ends. In DNA form, the CDR3 reads TGTGCCAGCAGCTTTATTGGCCGAGGGGCCTACGAGCAGTACTTC. Encoded protein: CASSFIGRGAYEQYF.